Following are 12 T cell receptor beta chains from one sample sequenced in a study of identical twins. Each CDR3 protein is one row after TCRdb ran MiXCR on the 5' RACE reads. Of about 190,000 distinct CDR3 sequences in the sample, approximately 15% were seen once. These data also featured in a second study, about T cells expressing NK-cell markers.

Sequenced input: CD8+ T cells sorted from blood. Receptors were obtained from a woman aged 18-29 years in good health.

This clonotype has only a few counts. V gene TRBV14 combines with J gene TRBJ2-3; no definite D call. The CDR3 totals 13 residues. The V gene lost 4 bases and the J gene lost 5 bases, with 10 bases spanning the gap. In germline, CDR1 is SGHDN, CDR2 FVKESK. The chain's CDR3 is CASSLIPGDTQYF. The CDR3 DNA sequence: TGTGCCAGCAGCCTAATCCCTGGAGATACGCAGTATTTT.

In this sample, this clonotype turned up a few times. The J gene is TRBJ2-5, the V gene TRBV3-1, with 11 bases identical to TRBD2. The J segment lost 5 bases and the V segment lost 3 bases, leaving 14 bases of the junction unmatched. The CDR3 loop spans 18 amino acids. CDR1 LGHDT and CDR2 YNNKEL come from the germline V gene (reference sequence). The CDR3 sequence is CASSHPQSSGGLRETQYF. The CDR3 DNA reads TGTGCCAGCAGCCACCCCCAGTCTAGCGGGGGGCTCCGGGAGACCCAGTACTTC.

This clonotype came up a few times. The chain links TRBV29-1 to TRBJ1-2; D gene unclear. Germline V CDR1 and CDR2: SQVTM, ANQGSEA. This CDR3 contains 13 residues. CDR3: CRAGPSYNYGYTF. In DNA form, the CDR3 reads TGCAGGGCTGGACCCAGCTACAACTATGGCTACACCTTC.

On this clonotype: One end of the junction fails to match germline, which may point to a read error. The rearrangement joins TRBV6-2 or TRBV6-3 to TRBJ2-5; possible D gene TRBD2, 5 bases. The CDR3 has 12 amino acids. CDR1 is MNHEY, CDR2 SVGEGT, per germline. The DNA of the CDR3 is TGTGCCAGCAGTTCCCTGGACTTCCGCCAATGCTTC. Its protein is CASSSLDFRQCF.

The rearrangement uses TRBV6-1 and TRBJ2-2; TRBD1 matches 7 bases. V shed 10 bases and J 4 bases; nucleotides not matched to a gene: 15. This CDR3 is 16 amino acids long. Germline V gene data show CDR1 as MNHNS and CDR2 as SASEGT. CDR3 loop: CATPIRDRASTGELFF. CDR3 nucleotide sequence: TGTGCCACCCCAATTAGAGACAGGGCCAGCACCGGGGAGCTGTTTTTT.

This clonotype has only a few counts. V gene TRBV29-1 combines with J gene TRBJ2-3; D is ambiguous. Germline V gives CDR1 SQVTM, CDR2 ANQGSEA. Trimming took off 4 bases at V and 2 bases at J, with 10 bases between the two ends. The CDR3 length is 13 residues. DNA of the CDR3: TGCAGCGTTGTCGGTGAAAACACAGATACGCAGTATTTT. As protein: CSVVGENTDTQYF.

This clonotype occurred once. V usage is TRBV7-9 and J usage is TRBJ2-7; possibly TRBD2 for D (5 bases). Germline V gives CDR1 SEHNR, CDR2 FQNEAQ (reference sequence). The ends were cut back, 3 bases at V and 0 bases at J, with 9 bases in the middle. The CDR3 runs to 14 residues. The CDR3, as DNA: TGTGCCAGCAGCTTCCCGGGGAGCTCCTACGAGCAGTACTTC. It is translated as CASSFPGSSYEQYF.

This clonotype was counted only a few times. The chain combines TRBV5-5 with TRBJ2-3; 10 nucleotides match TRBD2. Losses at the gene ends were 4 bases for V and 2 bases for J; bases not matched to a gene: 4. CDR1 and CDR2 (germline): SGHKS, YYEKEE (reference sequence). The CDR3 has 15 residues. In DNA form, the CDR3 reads TGTGCCAGCAGCCTCGGGACTAGCGCCACAGATACGCAGTATTTT. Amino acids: CASSLGTSATDTQYF.

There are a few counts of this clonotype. CDR3 in DNA: TGTGCCAGCAGCTTAACCCTAGCGGGCACCGGGGAGCTGTTTTTT. The encoded protein is CASSLTLAGTGELFF. The chain has TRBV7-6 and TRBJ2-2; TRBD2 aligns across 8 bases. The CDR3 length is 15 residues. Unmatched junction bases numbered 3, after V lost 2 bases and J lost 4 bases. Looked up from germline, CDR1 is SGHVS and CDR2 is FNYEAQ.

CDR3 bases: TGTGCCAGCAGCTTGAAGGCTAGCGGGAGGTATGAGCAGTTCTTC. Translated: CASSLKASGRYEQFF. The chain employs TRBV5-5 and TRBJ2-1; 11 positions match TRBD2. The CDR3 runs to 15 residues. Looked up from germline, CDR1 is SGHKS and CDR2 is YYEKEE (reference sequence). Trimming cost V 1 base and J 8 bases; bases outside gene matches: 5.

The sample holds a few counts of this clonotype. CDR3 DNA: TGTGCCAGCGGGGCCTCTAGCACAGATACGCAGTATTTT. This translates into CASGASSTDTQYF. The chain carries TRBV6-1 and TRBJ2-3; possible D gene TRBD1, 5 bases. Germline values: CDR1 MNHNS, CDR2 SASEGT. The length of the CDR3 is 13 residues. Trimming pared 8 bases from V and 0 bases from J, leaving 9 bases between.

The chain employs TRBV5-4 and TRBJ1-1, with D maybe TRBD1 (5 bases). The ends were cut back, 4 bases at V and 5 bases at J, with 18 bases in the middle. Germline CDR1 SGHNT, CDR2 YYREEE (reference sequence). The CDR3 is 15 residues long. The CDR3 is CASSPLTKEGTEAFF. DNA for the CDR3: TGTGCCAGCAGCCCCCTGACAAAGGAGGGGACTGAAGCTTTCTTT. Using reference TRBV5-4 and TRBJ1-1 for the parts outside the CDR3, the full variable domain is ETGVTQSPTHLIKTRGQQVTLRCSSQSGHNTVSWYQQALGQGPQFIFQYYREEENGRGNFPPRFSGLQFPNYSSELNVNALELDDSALYLCASSPLTKEGTEAFFGQGTRLTVV.